This TCR beta chain originates from a study of blood T cell repertoires in COVID-19. Study background: The origin of the acute and convalescent COVID-19 samples was the United States, Italy and Spain.

The germline V gene encodes CDR1 LNHDA and CDR2 SQIVND (reference sequence). Trimming stripped 0 bases from V and 4 bases from J, with 7 bases between. CDR3 size: 14 residues. In this sample, this clone turned up once. This specimen includes other DNA sequences encoding the same CDR3. Data came from immunoSEQ multiplex PCR; TCRdb stores just in-frame clones and leaves some out. The table includes a few hundred thousand clones, 80% to 90% detected once. V is TRBV19 and J is TRBJ1-5, with D tentatively TRBD1 (6 bases). Sequencing input: peripheral blood. This clonotype was obtained from a woman aged 45-65 years who had recovered from COVID-19. The CDR3 nucleotides are TGTGCCAGTAGTATAGATAGGGGGAATCAGCCCCAGCATTTT. It encodes CASSIDRGNQPQHF. Variable domain in full (rest from reference TRBV19 and TRBJ1-5): DGGITQSPKYLFRKEGQNVTLSCEQNLNHDAMYWYRQDPGQGLRLIYYSQIVNDFQKGDIAEGYSVSREKKESFPLTVTSAQKNPTAFYLCASSIDRGNQPQHFGDGTRLSIL.